This T cell receptor beta chain appears in the sequencing data of a study of blood T cell repertoires in COVID-19. The V end was cut by 5 bases, the J end by 5 bases, with 7 bases between. The germline V gene encodes CDR1 DFQATT and CDR2 SNEGSKA (reference sequence). CDR3 size: 10 residues. Authors' processing steps: Reference gene primer amplification yielded estimated nucleated cell counts. Libraries were prepared by immunoSEQ multiplex PCR; TCRdb keeps only in-frame clonotypes and omits some of them. D and trimming come from the DNA, and the V and J calls and clone size come from that table. The data show 400,000 to 550,000 clones, nearly 90% seen once.

The sequence came from a young woman with acute COVID-19. V is TRBV20-1 and J is TRBJ2-7, with D unresolved. What was sequenced was PBMCs or T cells enriched from blood (not recorded which). The CDR3 DNA reads TGCAGTGCTTCCAGTCACGAGCAGTACTTC. Protein product: CSASSHEQYF.